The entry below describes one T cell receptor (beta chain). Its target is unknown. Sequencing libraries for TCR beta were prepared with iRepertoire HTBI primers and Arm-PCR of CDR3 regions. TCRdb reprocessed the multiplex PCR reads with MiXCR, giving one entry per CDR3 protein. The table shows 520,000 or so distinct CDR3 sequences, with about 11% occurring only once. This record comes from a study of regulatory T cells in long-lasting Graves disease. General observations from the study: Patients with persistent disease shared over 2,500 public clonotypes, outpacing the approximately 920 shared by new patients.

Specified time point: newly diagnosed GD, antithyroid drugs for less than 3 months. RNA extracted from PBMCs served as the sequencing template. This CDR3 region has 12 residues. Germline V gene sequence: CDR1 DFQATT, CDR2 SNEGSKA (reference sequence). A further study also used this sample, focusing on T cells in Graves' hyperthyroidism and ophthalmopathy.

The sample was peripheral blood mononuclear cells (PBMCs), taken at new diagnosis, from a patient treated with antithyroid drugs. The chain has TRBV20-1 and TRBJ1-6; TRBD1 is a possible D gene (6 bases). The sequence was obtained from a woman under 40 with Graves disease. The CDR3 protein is CSPGHRNSPLHF. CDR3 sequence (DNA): TGCAGCCCGGGACACCGCAATTCACCCCTCCACTTT.